This T cell receptor (beta chain) was sequenced during a study of blood T cell repertoires in COVID-19. Looking at the study overall: Acute-phase and convalescent COVID-19 samples originated in the United States, Italy and Spain. From T cells, B-cell-depleted T cells, or PBMCs came the material, which was cDNA or gDNA.

The germline V gene encodes CDR1 SGHRS and CDR2 YFSETQ. The CDR3 has 15 amino acids. V was cut by 2 bases and J by 5 bases, with 16 bases left in between. Authors' methods: It was from reference gene primer amplification that nucleated cell counts were estimated. Measured with immunoSEQ multiplex PCR; TCRdb has only the in-frame clones, and not every one. V and J calls and clone size are given by that table; D and trimming were obtained from the DNA. The table shows about 99,000 clones, with 84% occurring only once. Sequencing was done on a sample of peripheral blood. The sequence was collected from a human donor in a cohort sampled during active or convalescent COVID-19. The chain recombines TRBV5-1 with TRBJ1-2; maybe TRBD1 (5 bases). CDR3 nucleotide sequence: TGCGCCAGCAGCTTTGGAGTAGGGGAGGGGTATGGCTACACCTTC. Residues: CASSFGVGEGYGYTF. The complete variable domain, with remaining parts taken from reference TRBV5-1 and TRBJ1-2, reads KAGVTQTPRYLIKTRGQQVTLSCSPISGHRSVSWYQQTPGQGLQFLFEYFSETQRNKGNFPGRFSGRQFSNSRSEMNVSTLELGDSALYLCASSFGVGEGYGYTFGSGTRLTVV.